This T cell receptor (beta chain) is drawn from a study of blood T cells in healthy people across ages. V lost 5 bases and J 5 bases, leaving 16 bases between the germline ends. The CDR3 is 14 amino acids. Germline CDR1 and CDR2: SGHTA and FQGNSA. A second PCR of 7 to 11 cycles used a sample-barcoded 5' primer and a J-beta primer mix. Each cDNA molecule was tagged by a template-switch adaptor that had 12 random nucleotides. CDR3-containing paired-end reads numbered at least 2.5 million in each sample. TCRdb processed the 5' RACE reads anew with MiXCR; each CDR3 protein has one entry. The sample lists about 400,000 distinct CDR3 sequences; approximately 51% were seen once.

The source material was blood. This clonotype originated in a man in his 60s in good health. V usage is TRBV7-2 and J usage is TRBJ2-7; D possibly uses TRBD1 or TRBD2 (5 bases each). CDR3 nucleotides: TGTGCCAGCAGCCATGGGACGGATCCTAACGAGCAGTACTTC. Its translation: CASSHGTDPNEQYF.